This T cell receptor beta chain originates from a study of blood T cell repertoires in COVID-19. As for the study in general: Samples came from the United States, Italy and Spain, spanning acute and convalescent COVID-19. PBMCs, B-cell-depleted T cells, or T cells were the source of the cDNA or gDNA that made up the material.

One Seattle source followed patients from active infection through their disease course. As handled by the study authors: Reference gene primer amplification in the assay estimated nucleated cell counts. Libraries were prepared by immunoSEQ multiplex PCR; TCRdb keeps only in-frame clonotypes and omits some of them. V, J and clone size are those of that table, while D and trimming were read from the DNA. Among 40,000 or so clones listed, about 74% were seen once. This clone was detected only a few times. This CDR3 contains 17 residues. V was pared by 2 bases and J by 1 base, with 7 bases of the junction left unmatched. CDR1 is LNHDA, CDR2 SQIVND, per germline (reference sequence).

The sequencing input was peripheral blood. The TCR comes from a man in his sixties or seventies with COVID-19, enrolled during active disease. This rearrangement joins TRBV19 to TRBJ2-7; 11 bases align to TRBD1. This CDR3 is CASSIIGGQGASYEQYF. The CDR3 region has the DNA TGTGCCAGTAGTATAATCGGAGGACAGGGGGCTTCCTACGAGCAGTACTTC. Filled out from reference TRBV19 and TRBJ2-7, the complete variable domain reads DGGITQSPKYLFRKEGQNVTLSCEQNLNHDAMYWYRQDPGQGLRLIYYSQIVNDFQKGDIAEGYSVSREKKESFPLTVTSAQKNPTAFYLCASSIIGGQGASYEQYFGPGTRLTVT.